This TCR beta chain was sequenced during a study of cytomegalovirus exposure and HLA in healthy donors (TCRdb year 2017). With respect to the entire study: According to an earlier analysis of around 600 of the donors, 150 million to 200 million T cells yielded 117 million unique TCR beta sequences and approximately 300 Gb of sequence data. Around 330 gigabases of sequencing data and around 88 million unique TCR sequences made up an early release that covered approximately 650 HLA-typed donors. Of the roughly 400 genotyped donors, over 80% were placed in the genetic ancestry cluster associated with self-reported Caucasian donors. The study aimed to test whether cataloging public T cell receptors could reveal signatures of past pathogen exposure. Using immunosequencing, the study profiled T cell repertoires from around 680 subjects and related those repertoires to cytomegalovirus serostatus. Besides the first cohort of roughly 660 subjects, a separate validation cohort made up of 120 different subjects was used. High-throughput TCR immunosequencing, statistical association of individual TCRs with disease status, and machine learning were combined to predict cytomegalovirus infection status. A later analysis re-examined previously published TCR beta repertoires from around 670 donors and added high-resolution HLA genotyping to investigate patterns of TCR occurrence. Rather than drawing on any new phenotypic data, the later analysis identified candidate immune exposures from TCR beta sequences and the way those sequences occurred across donors. An earlier analysis of 587 of the donors applied high-throughput TCR beta sequencing to assess whether each TCR beta V gene segment acted as functional or pseudogenic. Donor age, sex, ethnicity and CMV serostatus were compiled alongside the repertoire data. A later genetic analysis took genome-wide SNP genotypes for about 55% of the 666 donors and used that subset as a discovery cohort. All discovery cohort repertoires had been generated on a single sequencing platform. HLA typing covered class I and class II loci at four-digit resolution. Typing coverage differed by locus: A, B, C, DRB1 and DQB1 were typed in about 629-630 donors, DQA1 in around 500, DPA1 in 606, and DPB1 in approximately 450. Because of strong linkage in the cohort, five DR-DQ haplotypes were treated as single units for association and clustering. Across approximately 420 genotyped donors of the cohort, an average of approximately 240,000 unique TCR beta nucleotide sequences per donor were sequenced, and 15% to 20% of those sequences were non-productive. The study at large found these results: Only TCR beta chains were sequenced in this cohort, and the absence of alpha or paired-chain data limited detectable features. In an earlier analysis of 587 of the donors, most TCR beta V segments were observed in productive rearrangements about 90% or about 30% of the time, broadly matching IMGT annotations. Most TCR sequences were observed very rarely across donors, whereas some public TCRs were present in many individuals. In a later analysis, some 18,000 TCR beta sequences were associated with specific HLA alleles at a false discovery rate of 0.05. A few of the identified cytomegalovirus-associated TCR beta chains were confirmed in vitro to be specific for cytomegalovirus antigens. Because HLA typing was unavailable for some donors at each locus, only the typed subset was used in association tests. Linkage disequilibrium might explain the correlated functional status among segregating V segments, but an unknown experimental factor could not be ruled out. Strong co-occurrence of HLA alleles, especially DR and DQ, made assigning TCR associations to individual alleles difficult. Sequencing depth was assumed to be roughly uniform across donors in the presence/absence analyses, though that assumption may not hold. A group of highly shared sequence variants was considered likely to be a technical artifact of the sequencing pipeline. In a later genetic analysis, fewer N-insertions in productive TCRs were reported among donors in an Asian-associated ancestry cluster than the approximately 710-donor mean. A later genetic analysis associated a missense DCLRE1C variant with V-gene and J-gene trimming of TCR beta chains, and an independent cohort replicated the association. The 87-base-pair reads could not distinguish some IMGT-functional V segments, including TRBV6-2 and TRBV6-3, so those segments were excluded. The authors suggested that the approach could potentially be generalized to other disease states and immunological phenotypes. A later analysis reported that several top co-occurrence clusters appeared linked to parvovirus B19, influenza, CMV and Epstein-Barr virus. A further reported finding was that TCR beta sequences accurately predicted the HLA-A and HLA-B alleles for most subjects in the first cohort. Cytomegalovirus status was reported to be diagnosed by the classifier with high specificity and sensitivity in both the original and validation cohorts. In a later analysis, TCR association rates were found to vary across HLA loci, with the most associated TCRs seen for DRB1 alleles and the fewest for HLA-C alleles. The only immune exposure information available for the cohort was CMV serostatus. A later analysis found that most CMV-associated TCR beta chains appeared HLA-restricted, with HLA associations seemingly driven largely by CMV exposure. A later analysis found that HLA-associated TCR beta chains were more clonally expanded and had lower generation probabilities than equally common non-associated chains. Over 15 rarely observed V segments, including chromosome 9 orphons, were excluded from the earlier analysis of about 500 of the donors because counts were too low. In the study, some 180 TCR beta chains were listed as associated with cytomegalovirus.

The cohort comprised fewer than 750 healthy bone marrow donors. All cohort members were sampled while nominally healthy, although unrecorded immune exposures were likely present. The donor tested CMV seropositive and was one of the 289 seropositive cohort members. A peripheral blood sample was provided by each donor, and peripheral blood mononuclear cells were used for TCR beta sequencing. Genomic DNA extraction from the blood cell samples was performed with the Qiagen DNeasy Blood Extraction Kit. The receptor library was made with the immunoSEQ multiplex PCR assay. For the multiplex PCR, a mixture combining 60 forward primers for TCR Vbeta segments and 13 reverse primers for TCR Jbeta segments was used. A multiplex PCR assay on genomic DNA amplified the CDR3 region of rearranged TCR beta genes. Amplified TCR beta libraries were sequenced as 87-base-pair reads on the Illumina HiSeq System. Per the original workflow: In a later analysis, roughly 80 million unique TCR beta chains were counted across the 500 to 850 repertoires, and roughly 11 million of these chains were shared by at least two donors. To remove PCR and sequencing errors, raw reads were error-corrected and collapsed into unique sequences using a nearest-neighbor algorithm that merged closely related sequences. CDR3 sequences were aligned to IMGT reference sequences to assign V, D and J gene segments. For a sequence to be retained, a match of at least six nucleotides was required to both a V gene segment and a J gene segment. A rearrangement counted as productive if the CDR3 had no stop codons and remained in frame with V and J, and every other rearrangement counted as non-productive. CDR3 was defined according to IMGT convention as the region running from the second conserved V-encoded cysteine to the conserved J-encoded phenylalanine. Sequences without an unambiguous match to a single V gene segment were excluded from the earlier analysis of 500 to 700 of the donors. In an earlier analysis of approximately 590 of the donors, V segments were called functional above 56.7% productive rearrangements and were called segregating when the between-donor standard deviation exceeded 5%. A statistical classification framework was built to diagnose cytomegalovirus status from the catalog of TCR beta chain sequences. In a later analysis, TCR nucleotide sequences were compared against IMGT/GENE-DB human TR gene sequences so that V and J genes could be assigned. Using the TCRdist pipeline, a later analysis assigned CDR3 sequences along with most-parsimonious VDJ recombination scenarios. In a later analysis, each TCR beta chain was defined by its CDR3 amino acid sequence together with its V-gene family, and reads without a unique V-gene family were excluded. In a later analysis, fewer than 600 highly shared, low-generation-probability nucleotide sequences were removed to address suspected cross-contamination and a sequencing artifact. In a later analysis, a clonal expansion index was calculated for each public chain from normalized within-repertoire ranks of inferred template counts. In a later analysis, generation probabilities were computed using a VDJ recombination model fitted to out-of-frame rearrangements, and the results were checked against IGoR. In a later analysis, hypergeometric tests were used to score TCR-TCR, TCR-HLA and TCR-CMV co-occurrence, with a repertoire-size bias correction applied to TCR pairs. False discovery rates were estimated in a later analysis by permuting HLA or CMV assignments 20 times. In a later analysis, co-occurring TCRs were grouped using DBSCAN, and TCRdist sequence similarity was added for clustering within HLA-allele-positive subsets. For co-occurrence clustering, repertoires with fewer than 30,000 or more than 120,000 public chains were excluded, along with five or six repertoires with anomalous nucleotide sharing. The immuneACCESS repertoire file appears here via TCRdb, limited to in-frame rearrangements. These files lack a portion of the clones; in checked studies, under half of the deficit traces to unresolved V genes, and the cause of the others is not known. Clonal size and the V and J genes are those of that table, whereas D and trimming came from the DNA. This sample gives roughly 120,000 clones in total; 65% to 90% of them show up just once. The ten largest clones take up about 10% of the sample.

Comment on this clone: The antigen it recognizes is unknown. The record has no base qualities; no much larger clone is one base away.

Including the terminal cysteine and phenylalanine, the CDR3 comprises 15 residues. Only the CDR3 region is kept as DNA, spanning 45 bases read in frame from base 1. The germline V gene (reference sequence) gives CDR1 as LNHDA and CDR2 as SQIVND. V loses 3 bases of germline sequence and J loses 4 bases, and the interval between the two ends is 13 bases. The rearranged chain carries TRBV19 and TRBJ1-5; perhaps TRBD1 is the D gene, with 5 bases matching. Sequencing was done on a sample of PBMCs. The TCR comes from a male donor in good health and CMV-seropositive. The CDR3 corresponds to CASSISAGFNQPQHF. The DNA reads TGTGCCAGTAGTATCTCGGCAGGGTTTAATCAGCCCCAGCATTTT.